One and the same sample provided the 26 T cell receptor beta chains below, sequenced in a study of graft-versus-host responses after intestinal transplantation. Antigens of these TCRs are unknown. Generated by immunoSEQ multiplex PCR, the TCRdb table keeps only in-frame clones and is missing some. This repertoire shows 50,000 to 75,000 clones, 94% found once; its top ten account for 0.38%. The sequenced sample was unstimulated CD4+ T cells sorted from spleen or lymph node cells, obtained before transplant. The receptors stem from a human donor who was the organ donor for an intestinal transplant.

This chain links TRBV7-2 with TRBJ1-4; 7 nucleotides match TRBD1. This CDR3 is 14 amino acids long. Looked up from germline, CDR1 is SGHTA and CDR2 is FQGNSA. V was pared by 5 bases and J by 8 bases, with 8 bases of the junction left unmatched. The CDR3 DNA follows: TGTGCCAGCAGCCCGGGACAGTCAAGGGAAAAACTGTTTTTT. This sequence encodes CASSPGQSREKLFF.

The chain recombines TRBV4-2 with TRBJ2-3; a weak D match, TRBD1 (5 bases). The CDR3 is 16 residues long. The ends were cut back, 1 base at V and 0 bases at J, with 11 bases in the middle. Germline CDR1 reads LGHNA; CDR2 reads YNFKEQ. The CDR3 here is CASSQGGFGSTDTQYF. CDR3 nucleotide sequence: TGTGCCAGCAGCCAAGGGGGCTTTGGTAGCACAGATACGCAGTATTTT.

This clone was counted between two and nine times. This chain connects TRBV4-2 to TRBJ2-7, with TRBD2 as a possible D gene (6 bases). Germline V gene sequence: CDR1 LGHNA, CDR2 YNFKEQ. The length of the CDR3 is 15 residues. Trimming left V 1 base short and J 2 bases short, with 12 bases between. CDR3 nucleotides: TGTGCCAGCAGCCAAGGAGCGGGCAATCCCTACGAGCAGTACTTC. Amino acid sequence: CASSQGAGNPYEQYF.

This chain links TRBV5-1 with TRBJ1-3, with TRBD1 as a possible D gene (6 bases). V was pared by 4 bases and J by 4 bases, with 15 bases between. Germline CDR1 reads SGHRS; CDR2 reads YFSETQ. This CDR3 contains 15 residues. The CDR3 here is CASSPTGSAGNTIYF. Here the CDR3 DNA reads TGCGCCAGCAGCCCGACAGGCTCGGCCGGAAACACCATATATTTT.

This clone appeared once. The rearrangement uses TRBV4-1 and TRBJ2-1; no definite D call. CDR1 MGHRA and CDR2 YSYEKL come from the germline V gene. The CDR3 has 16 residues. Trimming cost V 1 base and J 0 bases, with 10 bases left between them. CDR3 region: CASSQVAGSSYNEQFF. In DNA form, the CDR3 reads TGCGCCAGCAGCCAAGTAGCTGGAAGCTCCTACAATGAGCAGTTCTTC.

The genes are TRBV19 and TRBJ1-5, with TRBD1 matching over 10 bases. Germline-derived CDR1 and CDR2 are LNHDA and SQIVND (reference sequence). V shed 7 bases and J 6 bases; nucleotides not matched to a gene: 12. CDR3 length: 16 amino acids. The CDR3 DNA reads TGTGCCAGTACCCGACGGGGGACAGGGGTCCTTCAGCCCCAGCATTTT. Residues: CASTRRGTGVLQPQHF. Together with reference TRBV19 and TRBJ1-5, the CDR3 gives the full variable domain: DGGITQSPKYLFRKEGQNVTLSCEQNLNHDAMYWYRQDPGQGLRLIYYSQIVNDFQKGDIAEGYSVSREKKESFPLTVTSAQKNPTAFYLCASTRRGTGVLQPQHFGDGTRLSIL.

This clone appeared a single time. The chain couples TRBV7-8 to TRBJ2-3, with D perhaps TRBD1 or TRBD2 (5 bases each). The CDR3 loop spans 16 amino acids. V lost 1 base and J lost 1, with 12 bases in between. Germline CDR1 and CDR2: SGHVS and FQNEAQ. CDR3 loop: CASSLERGGRTDTQYF. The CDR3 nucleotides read TGTGCCAGCAGCTTAGAGAGGGGCGGGCGCACAGATACGCAGTATTTT.

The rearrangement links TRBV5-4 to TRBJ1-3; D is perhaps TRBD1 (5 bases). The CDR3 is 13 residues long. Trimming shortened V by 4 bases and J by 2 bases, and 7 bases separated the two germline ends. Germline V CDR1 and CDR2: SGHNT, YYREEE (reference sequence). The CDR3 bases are TGTGCCAGCAGCACGGGACCTGGAAACACCATATATTTT. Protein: CASSTGPGNTIYF.

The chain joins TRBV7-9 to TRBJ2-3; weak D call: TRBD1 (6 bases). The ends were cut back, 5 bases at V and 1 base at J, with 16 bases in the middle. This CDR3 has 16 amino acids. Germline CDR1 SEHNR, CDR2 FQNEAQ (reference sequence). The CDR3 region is CASSRSTGSGTDTQYF. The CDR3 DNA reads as TGTGCCAGCAGCCGCTCCACAGGGTCGGGCACAGATACGCAGTATTTT.

CDR3 nucleotides: TGTGCCATCATGGGACAGGGAAAAACTAACTATGGCTACACCTTC. This sequence encodes CAIMGQGKTNYGYTF. The rearrangement uses TRBV10-3 and TRBJ1-2; 9 nucleotides align to TRBD1. The ends lost 7 bases at V and 0 bases at J; junction bases unmatched: 6. The CDR3 is 15 residues long. Germline V CDR1 and CDR2: ENHRY, SYGVKD.

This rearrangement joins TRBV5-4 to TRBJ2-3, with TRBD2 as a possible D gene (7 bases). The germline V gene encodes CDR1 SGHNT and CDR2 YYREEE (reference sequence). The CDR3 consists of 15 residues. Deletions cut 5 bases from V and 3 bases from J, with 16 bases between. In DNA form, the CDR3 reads TGTGCCAGCAGGAACAAGGGAGGGGGGACAGATACGCAGTATTTT. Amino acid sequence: CASRNKGGGTDTQYF.

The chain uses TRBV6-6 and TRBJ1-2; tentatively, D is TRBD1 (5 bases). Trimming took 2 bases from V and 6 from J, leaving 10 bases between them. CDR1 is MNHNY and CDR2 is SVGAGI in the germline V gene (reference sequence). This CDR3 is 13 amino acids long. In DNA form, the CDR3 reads TGTGCCAGCAGTTACGAGGGGAGAGATGGCTACACCTTC. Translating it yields CASSYEGRDGYTF.

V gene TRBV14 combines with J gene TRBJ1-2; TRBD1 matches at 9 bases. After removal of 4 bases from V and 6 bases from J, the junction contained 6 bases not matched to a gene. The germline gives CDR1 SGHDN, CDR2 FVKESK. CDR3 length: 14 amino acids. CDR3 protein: CASSRSGTGHGYTF. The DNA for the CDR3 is TGTGCCAGCAGCCGATCGGGGACAGGGCATGGCTACACCTTC.

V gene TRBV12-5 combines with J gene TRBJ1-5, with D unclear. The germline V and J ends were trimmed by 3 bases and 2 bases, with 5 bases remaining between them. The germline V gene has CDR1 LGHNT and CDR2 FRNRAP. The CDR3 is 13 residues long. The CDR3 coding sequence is TGTGCTAGTGGTTTAAGAGGCAATCAGCCCCAGCATTTT. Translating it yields CASGLRGNQPQHF.

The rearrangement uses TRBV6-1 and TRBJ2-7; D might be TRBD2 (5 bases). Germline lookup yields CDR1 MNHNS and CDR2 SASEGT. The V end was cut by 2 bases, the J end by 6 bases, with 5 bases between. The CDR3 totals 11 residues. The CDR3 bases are TGTGCCAGCAGTGAACGGGGCGAGCAGTACTTC. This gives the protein CASSERGEQYF.

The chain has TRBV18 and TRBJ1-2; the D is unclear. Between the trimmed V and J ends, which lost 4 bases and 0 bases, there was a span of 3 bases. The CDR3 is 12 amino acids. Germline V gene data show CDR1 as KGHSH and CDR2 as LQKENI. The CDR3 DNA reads TGTGCCAGCTCACAGACTAACTATGGCTACACCTTC. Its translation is CASSQTNYGYTF.

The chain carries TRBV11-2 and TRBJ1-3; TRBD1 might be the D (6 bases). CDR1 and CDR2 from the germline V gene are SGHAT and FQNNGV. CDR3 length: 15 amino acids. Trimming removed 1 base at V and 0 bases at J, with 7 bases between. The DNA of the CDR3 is TGTGCCAGCAGCTTAGGGACAGCCTCTGGAAACACCATATATTTT. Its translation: CASSLGTASGNTIYF.

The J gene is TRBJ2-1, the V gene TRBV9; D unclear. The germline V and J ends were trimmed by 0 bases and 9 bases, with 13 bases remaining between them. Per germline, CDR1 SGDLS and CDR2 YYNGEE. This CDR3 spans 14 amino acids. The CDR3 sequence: CASSVAPADSEQFF. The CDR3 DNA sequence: TGTGCCAGCAGCGTAGCTCCTGCGGATAGTGAGCAGTTCTTC.

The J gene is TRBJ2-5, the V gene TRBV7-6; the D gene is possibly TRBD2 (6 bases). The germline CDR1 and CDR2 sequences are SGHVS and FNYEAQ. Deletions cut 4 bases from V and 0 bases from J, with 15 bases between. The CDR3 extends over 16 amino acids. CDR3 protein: CASSYKTSLYQETQYF. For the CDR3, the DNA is TGTGCCAGCAGCTACAAGACTAGTCTTTACCAAGAGACCCAGTACTTC.

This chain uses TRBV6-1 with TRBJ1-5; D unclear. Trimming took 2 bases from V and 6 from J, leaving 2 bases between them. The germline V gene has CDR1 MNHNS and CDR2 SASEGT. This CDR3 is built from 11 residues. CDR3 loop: CASSEIQPQHF. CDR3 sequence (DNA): TGTGCCAGCAGTGAAATTCAGCCCCAGCATTTT.

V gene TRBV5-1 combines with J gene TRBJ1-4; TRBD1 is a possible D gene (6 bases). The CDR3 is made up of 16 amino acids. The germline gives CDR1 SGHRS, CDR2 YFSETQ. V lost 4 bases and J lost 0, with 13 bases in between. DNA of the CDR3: TGCGCCAGCAGCCTCGGACAGACAGCAACTAATGAAAAACTGTTTTTT. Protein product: CASSLGQTATNEKLFF.

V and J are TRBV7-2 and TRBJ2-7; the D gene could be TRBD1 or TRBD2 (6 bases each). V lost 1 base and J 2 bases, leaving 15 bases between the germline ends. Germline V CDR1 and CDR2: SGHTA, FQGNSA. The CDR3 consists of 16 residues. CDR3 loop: CASSLDPRGLTYEQYF. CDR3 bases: TGTGCCAGCAGCTTAGATCCCCGGGGGCTTACCTACGAGCAGTACTTC.

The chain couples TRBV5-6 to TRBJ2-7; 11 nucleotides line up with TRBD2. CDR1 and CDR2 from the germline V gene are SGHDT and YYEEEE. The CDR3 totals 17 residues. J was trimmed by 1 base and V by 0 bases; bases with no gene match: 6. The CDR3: CASSLVASGGRSYEQYF. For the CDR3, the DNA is TGTGCCAGCAGCTTGGTAGCTAGCGGGGGGCGTTCCTACGAGCAGTACTTC.

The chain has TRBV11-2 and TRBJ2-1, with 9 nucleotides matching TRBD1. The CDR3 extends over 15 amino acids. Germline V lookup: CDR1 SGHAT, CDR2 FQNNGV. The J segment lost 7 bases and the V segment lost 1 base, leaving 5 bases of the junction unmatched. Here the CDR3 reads CASSLGGGQGNEQFF. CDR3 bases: TGTGCCAGCAGCTTAGGGGGGGGACAGGGTAATGAGCAGTTCTTC.

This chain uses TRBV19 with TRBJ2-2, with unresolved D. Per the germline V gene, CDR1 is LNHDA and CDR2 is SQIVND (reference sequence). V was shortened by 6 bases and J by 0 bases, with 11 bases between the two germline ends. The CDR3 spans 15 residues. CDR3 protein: CASRQPPSNTGELFF. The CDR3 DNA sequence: TGTGCCAGTAGACAGCCTCCTTCGAACACCGGGGAGCTGTTTTTT.

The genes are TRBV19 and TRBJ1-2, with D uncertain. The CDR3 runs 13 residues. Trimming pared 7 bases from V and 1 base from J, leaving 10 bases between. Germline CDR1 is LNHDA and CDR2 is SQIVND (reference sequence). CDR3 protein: CASTRGLNYGYTF. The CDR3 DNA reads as TGTGCCAGTACCAGAGGACTTAACTATGGCTACACCTTC.